This T cell receptor beta chain stems from a study of cytomegalovirus exposure and HLA in healthy donors. Findings and caveats of the study: The likely explanation for a cluster of highly shared sequence variants was sequencing artifact.

Amplification used 60 Vbeta primers and 13 Jbeta primers. Assay used: immunoSEQ multiplex PCR; TCRdb lists only in-frame clones, some missing. Found here are 100,000 to 150,000 clones, roughly 80% of them singletons; the top ten hold approximately 1.4%. The count of this clone is one. The antigen is unknown. CDR1 is SQVTM and CDR2 is ANQGSEA in the germline V gene. The CDR3 has 15 amino acids. V lost 5 bases, J lost 2 bases, and 18 bases lay in between. V gene TRBV29-1 combines with J gene TRBJ2-5; D gene ambiguous. Sequencing input: PBMCs. The sequence was obtained from a female donor in good health and CMV-seronegative. The CDR3 sequence is CSVSSASLRQETQYF. Written as DNA, the CDR3 is TGCAGCGTTTCCTCAGCCTCCCTGAGGCAAGAGACCCAGTACTTC.